The 22 T cell receptor beta chains reported below all come from one sample, sequenced in a study of blood T cell repertoires in COVID-19. The method was immunoSEQ multiplex PCR; TCRdb's version includes in-frame clones alone and lacks a portion of them. The table lists approximately 90,000 clones, around 88% of them singletons. Specimen: peripheral blood. The receptor source for this set is a man aged 55-75 years with acute or convalescent COVID-19.

The chain joins TRBV19 to TRBJ2-7; TRBD2 is a possible D gene (6 bases). CDR3 length: 12 amino acids. CDR1 and CDR2 from the germline V gene are LNHDA and SQIVND (reference sequence). The V gene lost 2 bases and the J gene lost 6 bases, with 8 bases spanning the gap. The DNA for the CDR3 is TGTGCCAGTAGTATATACGGGAGCGAGCAGTACTTC. Protein sequence: CASSIYGSEQYF.

This clone appeared a single time. The rearrangement uses TRBV15 and TRBJ2-2; TRBD2 matches at 12 bases. Unmatched junction bases numbered 6, after V lost 6 bases and J lost 7 bases. In germline, CDR1 is LNHNV, CDR2 YYDKDF (reference sequence). This CDR3 spans 15 amino acids. CDR3 in amino acids: CATRPSGGAGGELFF. The CDR3 nucleotides are TGTGCCACCAGGCCTAGCGGGGGGGCCGGCGGGGAGCTGTTTTTT. The variable domain in full, with the rest retrieved from reference TRBV15 and TRBJ2-2, is DAMVIQNPRYQVTQFGKPVTLSCSQTLNHNVMYWYQQKSSQAPKLLFHYYDKDFNNEADTPDNFQSRRPNTSFCFLDIRSPGLGDTAMYLCATRPSGGAGGELFFGEGSRLTVL.

The chain has TRBV19 and TRBJ2-2; TRBD1 agrees at 9 bases. The CDR3 consists of 17 residues. Germline V gene data show CDR1 as LNHDA and CDR2 as SQIVND (reference sequence). The trim removed 8 bases at V and 1 base at J, leaving 11 bases unmatched. This CDR3 is CASLLQGAIRNTGELFF. CDR3 bases: TGTGCCAGTTTGTTACAGGGGGCAATCAGGAACACCGGGGAGCTGTTTTTT.

This rearrangement joins TRBV9 to TRBJ2-1; D may be TRBD2 (5 bases). V shed 1 base and J shed 8 bases, with 10 bases lying between them. The germline V gene encodes CDR1 SGDLS and CDR2 YYNGEE. The CDR3 length is 13 residues. The CDR3 DNA is TGTGCCAGCAGCGTATATGGAGCGGATGAGCAGTTCTTC. It codes for CASSVYGADEQFF.

The rearrangement uses TRBV19 and TRBJ1-1; possibly TRBD1 for D (5 bases). Per the germline V gene, CDR1 is LNHDA and CDR2 is SQIVND (reference sequence). The CDR3 contains 15 residues. Trimming took 3 bases from V and 2 from J, leaving 13 bases between them. The CDR3 nucleotides read TGTGCCAGTAGTATCGGGGGGATTAGTAACACTGAAGCTTTCTTT. Translation gives CASSIGGISNTEAFF.

The gene calls are TRBV10-2 and TRBJ2-1; D perhaps matches TRBD2 (5 bases). This CDR3 contains 14 residues. Trimming removed 6 bases from V and 5 bases from J, with 14 bases in between. Germline values: CDR1 WSHSY, CDR2 SAAADI. The CDR3 loop is CASRVLARNNEQFF. Written as DNA, the CDR3 is TGCGCCAGCAGGGTCCTAGCTCGGAACAATGAGCAGTTCTTC.

The V gene is TRBV2, the J gene TRBJ2-7, with unresolved D. This CDR3 is 14 amino acids long. The V end was cut by 2 bases, the J end by 2 bases, with 10 bases between. Germline CDR1 SNHLY, CDR2 FYNNEI. CDR3 residues: CASSEFYSTYEQYF. The DNA of the CDR3 is TGTGCCAGCAGTGAATTTTACAGCACCTACGAGCAGTACTTC. Supplemented by reference TRBV2 and TRBJ2-7, the full variable domain reads EPEVTQTPSHQVTQMGQEVILRCVPISNHLYFYWYRQILGQKVEFLVSFYNNEISEKSEIFDDQFSVERPDGSNFTLKIRSTKLEDSAMYFCASSEFYSTYEQYFGPGTRLTVT.

The chain couples TRBV5-4 to TRBJ1-1; D may be TRBD1 (6 bases). This CDR3 has 14 residues. V was trimmed by 4 bases and J by 1 base, leaving 11 bases between them. Per germline, CDR1 SGHNT and CDR2 YYREEE (reference sequence). CDR3 amino acids: CASSAGTSNTEAFF. The CDR3 DNA follows: TGTGCCAGCAGCGCCGGGACATCGAACACTGAAGCTTTCTTT.

The chain carries TRBV2 and TRBJ1-2; TRBD1 matches at 9 bases. Losses at the gene ends were 6 bases for V and 2 bases for J; bases not matched to a gene: 7. The CDR3 is made up of 15 amino acids. CDR1 SNHLY and CDR2 FYNNEI come from the germline V gene. The CDR3 nucleotides read TGTGCCAGCAGAGGACCAGGGACAGGGAACTATGGCTACACCTTC. Translation gives CASRGPGTGNYGYTF.

V usage is TRBV18 and J usage is TRBJ1-4; 7 bases line up with TRBD1. V lost 1 base, J lost 5 bases, and 1 base stayed unmatched. Germline V gene lookup returns CDR1 KGHSH and CDR2 LQKENI. The CDR3 consists of 14 residues. CDR3 DNA: TGTGCCAGCTCACCACAGGGGGCAAATGAAAAACTGTTTTTT. This encodes CASSPQGANEKLFF.

V usage is TRBV6-5 and J usage is TRBJ2-7; maybe TRBD1 (5 bases). This CDR3 has 13 residues. Germline CDR1 MNHEY, CDR2 SVGAGI. Trimming cost V 8 bases and J 6 bases, with 17 bases left between them. CDR3 in DNA: TGTGCCAGCCGCCTGACAGTGACCTCCGAGCAGTACTTC. Its translation: CASRLTVTSEQYF.

The CDR3 spells CASSQSGQGRETQYF. DNA of the CDR3: TGTGCCAGCAGCCAATCGGGACAGGGTCGGGAGACCCAGTACTTC. V is TRBV3-1 (or the pseudogene TRBV3-2) and J is TRBJ2-5, with 9 bases identical to TRBD1. With V trimmed by 2 bases and J by 5 bases, 6 bases remained unmatched. CDR1 and CDR2 (germline): LGHDT, YNNKEL (reference sequence). The CDR3 extends over 15 amino acids.

The rearrangement joins TRBV28 to TRBJ2-3; TRBD2 matches 8 bases. Unmatched junction bases numbered 10, after V lost 3 bases and J lost 5 bases. Germline-derived CDR1 and CDR2 are MDHEN and SYDVKM. The CDR3 length is 16 residues. The CDR3: CASSFFAAGGGDTQYF. CDR3 nucleotide sequence: TGTGCCAGCAGTTTTTTCGCCGCGGGGGGAGGAGATACGCAGTATTTT.

The rearrangement links TRBV11-2 to TRBJ1-2; possible D gene TRBD1, 5 bases. The V end lost 4 bases, the J end lost 4 bases, and 13 bases lay between the germline ends. This CDR3 has 14 residues. Germline V gives CDR1 SGHAT, CDR2 FQNNGV. CDR3 DNA sequence: TGTGCCAGCAGCTCTCGGAGACAGATCTATGGCTACACCTTC. It specifies CASSSRRQIYGYTF.

This sequence joins TRBV18 and TRBJ2-7, with 9 positions matching TRBD1. CDR3 length: 13 amino acids. Unmatched junction bases numbered 5, after V lost 6 bases and J lost 5 bases. Germline assignment: CDR1 KGHSH and CDR2 LQKENI. The CDR3 region is CASSRDRANEQYF. CDR3 coding DNA: TGTGCCAGCTCGCGGGACAGGGCCAACGAGCAGTACTTC.

The chain is built from TRBV6-5 and TRBJ1-1; weak D call: TRBD1 (5 bases). The CDR3 consists of 16 residues. Germline values: CDR1 MNHEY, CDR2 SVGAGI. Trimming removed 2 bases from V and 2 bases from J, with 15 bases in between. The CDR3 here is CASSYIQTDVNTEAFF. The DNA of the CDR3 is TGTGCCAGCAGTTACATCCAGACAGACGTCAACACTGAAGCTTTCTTT.

In this sample, this clone turned up once. The gene calls are TRBV18 and TRBJ1-1, with D possibly TRBD1 on 6 matching bases. The CDR3 sequence is 15 residues long. Germline CDR1 KGHSH, CDR2 LQKENI. Deletions cut 3 bases from V and 1 base from J, with 12 bases between. CDR3 DNA sequence: TGTGCCAGCTCACCGAACCCACAGGGGAACACTGAAGCTTTCTTT. It is translated as CASSPNPQGNTEAFF.

This chain connects TRBV7-8 to TRBJ2-2; the match to TRBD1 covers 9 bases. The V and J ends lost 4 bases and 3 bases, in that order; junction bases with no gene match: 3. Germline V gives CDR1 SGHVS, CDR2 FQNEAQ. CDR3 length equals 15 residues. Here the CDR3 DNA reads TGTGCCAGCAGCTGGGGGGACAGGGACACCGGGGAGCTGTTTTTT. This translates into CASSWGDRDTGELFF.

The CDR3 bases are TGCAGCGTTGAGGCGGGACAGGGTGGTGGCTACACCTTC. Residues: CSVEAGQGGGYTF. The gene calls are TRBV29-1 and TRBJ1-2, with 9 bases fitting TRBD1. CDR1 SQVTM and CDR2 ANQGSEA come from the germline V gene. CDR3 size: 13 residues. Trimming took 3 bases from V and 7 from J; bases not matched to a gene: 6.

This clone was seen a few times. The genes are TRBV19 and TRBJ1-1; no definite D call. This CDR3 is built from 13 residues. Trimming pared 5 bases from V and 1 base from J, leaving 8 bases between. In germline, CDR1 is LNHDA, CDR2 SQIVND (reference sequence). The CDR3, as DNA: TGTGCCAGTAGTGCGACAACGAACACTGAAGCTTTCTTT. Its translation: CASSATTNTEAFF.

V gene TRBV19 combines with J gene TRBJ1-6; the match to TRBD1 covers 10 bases. V gave up 4 bases and J gave up 5 bases; unmatched junction bases: 11. Germline CDR1 is LNHDA and CDR2 is SQIVND (reference sequence). The CDR3 loop spans 18 amino acids. CDR3 residues: CASSRDRGLTWDNSPLHF. The CDR3 DNA sequence: TGTGCCAGTAGTAGGGACAGGGGCCTCACCTGGGATAATTCACCCCTCCACTTT.

The chain combines TRBV7-8 with TRBJ2-1; 10 positions match TRBD1. J lost 5 bases, V lost 5 bases, and 12 bases had no gene match. Germline V gene lookup returns CDR1 SGHVS and CDR2 FQNEAQ. CDR3 length: 17 amino acids. The CDR3 here is CASSKLTAGTGDNEQFF. The CDR3 DNA reads TGTGCCAGCAGCAAGCTCACGGCCGGGACAGGGGACAATGAGCAGTTCTTC.